This T cell receptor (beta chain) was sequenced for a study of cytomegalovirus exposure and HLA in healthy donors. Study results and caveats: Sequencing depth roughly uniform across donors was assumed in presence/absence analyses. Sequencing had likely introduced a cluster of highly shared sequence variants as an artifact. A list of roughly 160 TCR beta chains associated with cytomegalovirus was given.

The PCR contained 60 Vbeta and 13 Jbeta primers. The assay was immunoSEQ multiplex PCR, and TCRdb's table has in-frame clones only and misses some. The data contain tens of thousands of clones, about 67% of them singletons. With respect to this clone: Its antigen is unknown.

The germline V gene has CDR1 SGHTA and CDR2 FQGTGA. V lost 3 bases to trimming and J lost 1 base, with 13 bases between them. The CDR3 has 15 amino acids. The chain carries TRBV7-3 and TRBJ2-7; D remains unclear. The sample taken for sequencing was PBMCs. The sequence came from a man aged 30 to 45 in good health and CMV-seronegative. The CDR3 DNA reads as TGTGCCAGCAGCTTGGTCGCAGGTGAATCCTACGAGCAGTACTTC. It is translated as CASSLVAGESYEQYF.